The 14 T cell receptor beta chains below all came from one sample that was sequenced in a study of T-cell reconstitution after alpha-beta-depleted transplantation in children. TCRbeta library construction was performed incorporating unique molecular identifiers. TCRdb re-derived calls from the PCR reads in MiXCR, one entry per CDR3 protein. Of 250,000 to 300,000 distinct CDR3 sequences in the sample, under 14% were seen once. This specimen consisted of peripheral blood, obtained 180 days after TCRalphabeta/CD19-depleted stem cell transplant. Source of these receptors: a male patient under 10 years old who had a stem cell transplant for chronic granulomatous disease, so the T cells may come from the graft donor.

In this sample, this clonotype turned up many times. The V gene is TRBV21-1, the J gene TRBJ2-3. TRBV21-1 is recorded as a pseudogene. The CDR3 consists of 12 residues. In nucleotides, the CDR3 is TGTGCCAGCAGCAAAGTGGCAGATACGCAGTATTTT. It translates to CASSKVADTQYF.

This clonotype was seen repeatedly, ten times or more. One junction end does not reproduce the germline sequence, and a read error may be involved. This CDR3 reads CSARDRDSPAVF. The CDR3 DNA follows: TGCAGTGCTAGAGATCGCGACAGCCCTGCGGTTTTT. V gene TRBV20-1 combines with J gene TRBJ1-4; possible D gene TRBD1, 5 bases. Germline V gene sequence: CDR1 DFQATT, CDR2 SNEGSKA (reference sequence). The CDR3 contains 12 residues.

The table lists this clonotype with many counts. The chain links TRBV11-2 to TRBJ2-5, with TRBD1 as a possible D gene (6 bases). This CDR3 is built from 14 residues. Germline CDR1 SGHAT, CDR2 FQNNGV. With 5 bases removed from V and 4 bases from J, the gap between germline ends came to 14 bases. The CDR3 nucleotides read TGTGCCAGCAGCCTCAGGGGTAGCCGAGAGACCCAGTACTTC. Its translation: CASSLRGSRETQYF.

At least ten counts were recorded for this clonotype. This rearrangement joins TRBV3-1 to TRBJ2-1; D gene unclear. This CDR3 contains 18 residues. V lost 0 bases to trimming and J lost 3 bases, with 18 bases between them. Germline assignment: CDR1 LGHDT and CDR2 YNNKEL (reference sequence). The CDR3 loop is CASSQEGGFRSIYNEQFF. In nucleotides, the CDR3 is TGTGCCAGCAGCCAAGAAGGTGGCTTCCGATCAATCTACAATGAGCAGTTCTTC.

As regards this clonotype: This sequence may be a read error, since a much larger clone differs from it by one base. This sequence joins TRBV29-1 and TRBJ2-7, with D maybe TRBD1 (5 bases). Germline-derived CDR1 and CDR2 are SQVTM and ANQGSEA. V dropped 6 bases and J dropped 2 bases, with 14 bases sitting between them. The CDR3 is 13 residues long. CDR3: CSVSTGQAYEQYF. For the CDR3, the DNA is TGCAGCGTGAGCACAGGTCAAGCCTACGAGCAGTACTTC.

This clonotype was seen once. One end of the junction does not line up with germline, which may come from a read error. The genes are TRBV5-6 and TRBJ2-7, with no clear D. The CDR3 totals 12 residues. Germline CDR1 is SGHDT and CDR2 is YYEEEE. The CDR3 DNA reads as TGTGCCAGAAGCTTCAGAGAGTACGAGCAGTACTTC. Amino acid sequence: CARSFREYEQYF.

The rearrangement joins TRBV30 to TRBJ2-7; perhaps TRBD1 as D (7 bases). Trimming pared 4 bases from V and 0 bases from J, leaving 16 bases between. The CDR3 extends over 15 amino acids. Germline V gene sequence: CDR1 GTSNPN, CDR2 SVGIG (reference sequence). This CDR3 reads CAWTAGQPSSYEQYF. The CDR3 nucleotides read TGTGCCTGGACCGCGGGACAGCCGAGCTCCTACGAGCAGTACTTC.

This clonotype has at least ten counts. The rearrangement joins TRBV20-1 to TRBJ1-2; D remains ambiguous. This CDR3 is 13 amino acids long. Deletions cut 5 bases from V and 4 bases from J, with 14 bases between. The germline gives CDR1 DFQATT, CDR2 SNEGSKA (reference sequence). The CDR3 region has the DNA TGCAGTGCTGCGACGGGGTCTTTCTATGGCTACACCTTC. It specifies CSAATGSFYGYTF.

On this clonotype: Since a much larger clone is just one base distant, this may be a read error. The chain combines TRBV18 with TRBJ2-5, with D perhaps TRBD1 (6 bases). CDR1 KGHSH and CDR2 LQKENI come from the germline V gene. The CDR3 runs to 15 residues. The V end was cut by 1 base, the J end by 2 bases, with 11 bases between. The CDR3 here is CASSPRRGTQETQYF. CDR3 sequence (DNA): TGTGCCAGCTCACCACGAAGGGGGACACAAGAGACCCAGTACTTC.

This chain uses TRBV3-1 with TRBJ1-2; the D gene is possibly TRBD1 (5 bases). Germline CDR1 LGHDT, CDR2 YNNKEL (reference sequence). With 5 bases removed from V and 4 bases from J, the gap between germline ends came to 11 bases. This CDR3 spans 13 amino acids. CDR3 residues: CASSSDRVYGYTF. The CDR3 bases are TGTGCCAGCAGCTCCGACAGAGTCTATGGCTACACCTTC.

Ten or more counts support this clonotype. The rearrangement joins TRBV7-2 to TRBJ1-5; the match to TRBD1 covers 8 bases. This CDR3 comprises 14 residues. Germline CDR1 is SGHTA and CDR2 is FQGNSA. The V and J ends lost 7 bases and 4 bases, in that order; junction bases with no gene match: 6. In DNA, the CDR3 is TGTGCCAGCAACCCGACAGGGGAGAATCAGCCCCAGCATTTT. It translates to CASNPTGENQPQHF.

This clonotype was seen at least ten times. The V call is TRBV10-3, the J call TRBJ2-7; the D call may be TRBD1 or TRBD2 (5 bases each). Deletions cut 6 bases from V and 1 base from J, with 13 bases between. Per germline, CDR1 ENHRY and CDR2 SYGVKD. The CDR3 spans 14 residues. Written as DNA, the CDR3 is TGTGCCATCAGCCGCCCGGGACCTTCCTACGAGCAGTACTTC. Translation gives CAISRPGPSYEQYF.

This clonotype was observed a handful of times. The chain has TRBV7-9 and TRBJ1-3; no reliable D call. V lost 4 bases and J 0 bases, leaving 13 bases between the germline ends. Germline V gene sequence: CDR1 SEHNR, CDR2 FQNEAQ (reference sequence). The CDR3 sequence is 16 residues long. For the CDR3, the DNA is TGTGCCAGCAGCTCCCAGTATAGGGACTCTGGAAACACCATATATTTT. It is translated as CASSSQYRDSGNTIYF.

Ten or more counts support this clonotype. The rearrangement uses TRBV5-6 and TRBJ2-5; 9 bases are shared with TRBD2. The length of the CDR3 is 17 residues. The J segment lost 2 bases and the V segment lost 6 bases, leaving 14 bases of the junction unmatched. Germline CDR1 is SGHDT and CDR2 is YYEEEE. Written as DNA, the CDR3 is TGTGCCAGCACCAATCGGTGGCTAGCGGGGATTCAAGAGACCCAGTACTTC. Its protein is CASTNRWLAGIQETQYF.